This T cell receptor beta chain was captured in a study of blood T cell repertoires in COVID-19. Sequencing used immunoSEQ multiplex PCR; TCRdb keeps in-frame clones, though not all of them. The repertoire has about 280,000 clones, 75% to 85% of them found once; the top ten carry 5.1%. Sequenced: peripheral blood. The receptor was isolated from a man aged 50 to 59 with active or convalescent COVID-19.

As DNA, the CDR3 is TGTGCCAGCAGCTTAGGTGGGAGGGATTACACAGATACGCAGTATTTT. This translates into CASSLGGRDYTDTQYF. The rearrangement links TRBV7-9 to TRBJ2-3; 7 positions agree with TRBD2. The trim removed 1 base at V and 2 bases at J, leaving 6 bases unmatched. CDR3 length equals 16 residues. Germline V gene lookup returns CDR1 SEHNR and CDR2 FQNEAQ (reference sequence).